A selection of T cell receptor beta chains follows, all from one sample in a study of response to subunit inactivated influenza vaccine. TCRdb processed the RT-PCR reads anew with MiXCR; each CDR3 protein has one entry. This table holds 530,000 or so distinct CDR3 sequences, roughly 25% found once. Here the sequenced sample was CD4+ T cells sorted from PBMCs, taken around 5 days after vaccination. These receptors came from a man between 50 and 59 years old who received an inactivated influenza vaccine. The CDR3 runs from the conserved cysteine through the conserved F or W. A D gene is named only where the DNA matches it firmly. Where a row states a size, it is once, few, many or the class of an expanded clone; other rows omit it.

V gene	D gene	clone size	J gene	CDR3 DNA	CDR3 protein
TRBV25-1	-	-	TRBJ2-4	TGTGCCAGCAGGGCCCGGGACCCGGGGGACATTCAGTACTTC	CASRARDPGDIQYF
TRBV6-1	-	few	TRBJ2-7	TGTGCCAGCAGTCTTGATTTAACCCTCGAGCAGTACTTC	CASSLDLTLEQYF
TRBV6-2/TRBV6-3	TRBD1	-	TRBJ2-7	TGTGCCACGACACTACCGGGACAGCCAGGAACGAGCTCCTACGAGCAGTACTTC	CATTLPGQPGTSSYEQYF
TRBV5-1	TRBD1	-	TRBJ2-7	TGCGCCAGCAGAGGGGGGACAGGTACCTTTGACGAGCAGTACTTC	CASRGGTGTFDEQYF
TRBV2	TRBD2	few	TRBJ2-2	TGTGCCAGCAGTGAGAAGGTAGCGGGGGCCGGGGAGCTGTTTTTT	CASSEKVAGAGELFF
TRBV7-9	-	-	TRBJ1-1	TGTGCCAGCAGCTTCACTGAGACAGTCATGAACACTGAAGCTTTCTTT	CASSFTETVMNTEAFF
TRBV12-3/TRBV12-4	-	-	TRBJ1-1	TGTGCCAGCAGTTTAGGGGGGGCTGGCACTGAAGCTTTCTTT	CASSLGGAGTEAFF
TRBV10-3	-	-	TRBJ2-3	TGTGCCACTCGGTCAGCGGAGGGTACAGATACGCAGTATTTT	CATRSAEGTDTQYF
TRBV7-2	TRBD1	few	TRBJ1-4	TGTGCCAGCAGCTCAGTACGGACAGGGATTGAAAAACTGTTTTTT	CASSSVRTGIEKLFF
TRBV14	-	once	TRBJ1-3	TGTGCCAGCAGCCAAGGTGGAGCCTCCATGGACACCATATATTTT	CASSQGGASMDTIYF
TRBV20-1	TRBD2	-	TRBJ2-7	TGCAGTGCTAGGCCCTCCGCGGGAGGGCCGCACGAGCAGTACTTC	CSARPSAGGPHEQYF
TRBV7-9	TRBD1	-	TRBJ2-2	TGTGCCAGCAGCCCAACGACAGGGGCCGGGGAGCTGTTTTTT	CASSPTTGAGELFF
TRBV18	TRBD2	few	TRBJ2-5	TGTGCCAGCTCAAAACTAGCGGGTGATCAAGAGACCCAGTACTTC	CASSKLAGDQETQYF
TRBV4-1	-	-	TRBJ2-6	TGCGCCAGCAGCCAAGAAATAAGCTTGGCGGCTGGGTCATCCGGGGCCAACGTCCTGACTTTC	CASSQEISLAAGSSGANVLTF
TRBV7-2	-	-	TRBJ2-2	TGTGCCAGCAGCTCCCGGGCCCCCACCGGGGAGCTGTTTTTT	CASSSRAPTGELFF
TRBV7-2	TRBD2	few	TRBJ2-7	TGTGCCAGCAGCTTAGCGCTAGCGGGGGGGCGGAGCTCCTACGAGCAGTACTTC	CASSLALAGGRSSYEQYF
TRBV12-3/TRBV12-4	-	-	TRBJ2-1	TGTGCCAGCAGTTCCCTCGGGGTAAATGAGCAGTTCTTC	CASSSLGVNEQFF
TRBV2	-	few	TRBJ2-2	TGTGCCAGCACTCAAGGGGCGGGGGAGCTGTTTTTT	CASTQGAGELFF
TRBV20-1	-	few	TRBJ2-4	TGCAGTGCACCCATTCGGGCAGGGAAAAACATTCAGTACTTC	CSAPIRAGKNIQYF
TRBV12-3/TRBV12-4	-	-	TRBJ1-5	TGTGCCAGCAGTGGGGAATATTATAGCAATCAGCCCCAGCATTTT	CASSGEYYSNQPQHF